This TCR beta chain came from a study of shared clonotypes between healthy human individuals. Study-level points and caveats: Only a few donors were included, so the genetic and exposure-history diversity represented was limited.

V was shortened by 2 bases and J by 1 base, with 10 bases between the two germline ends. Germline V lookup: CDR1 SGHRS, CDR2 YFSETQ. This CDR3 has 14 residues. As regards this clone: What it binds is unknown. The same CDR3 arises from other DNA sequences in this sample as well.

Deep was the level at which the assay was run. Original handling: Filtering differed for immunoSEQ, which gave only junction sequences without quality scores. The repertoire was sequenced with immunoSEQ multiplex PCR; TCRdb's copy has only in-frame clones and lacks some. V and J calls and clone size come straight from that table; D and trimming were deduced from the DNA. Of 2 million to 2.5 million clones listed, 90% to 95% are singletons. The chain carries TRBV5-1 and TRBJ2-7, with D unresolved. The receptor's source is a man younger than 35 in good health. Material for sequencing was naive CD4+ T cells sorted from blood. Indicated subset: CD45RA+ positively selected. The CDR3 protein is CASSLGPESYEQYF. Written as DNA, the CDR3 is TGCGCCAGCAGCTTAGGGCCGGAATCCTACGAGCAGTACTTC.